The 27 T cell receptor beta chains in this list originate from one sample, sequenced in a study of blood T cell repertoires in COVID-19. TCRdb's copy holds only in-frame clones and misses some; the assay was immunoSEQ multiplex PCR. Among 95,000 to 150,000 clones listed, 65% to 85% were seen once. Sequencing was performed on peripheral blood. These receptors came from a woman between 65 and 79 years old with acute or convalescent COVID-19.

CDR3 protein: CASSTLSTASGNTIYF. CDR3 DNA: TGTGCCAGTAGTACTTTATCGACTGCGTCTGGAAACACCATATATTTT. The genes are TRBV19 and TRBJ1-3; no clear D gene. CDR1 is LNHDA, CDR2 SQIVND, per germline (reference sequence). The CDR3 runs to 16 residues. Deletions cut 4 bases from V and 1 base from J, with 14 bases between. The full variable domain, rest sourced from reference TRBV19 and TRBJ1-3, is DGGITQSPKYLFRKEGQNVTLSCEQNLNHDAMYWYRQDPGQGLRLIYYSQIVNDFQKGDIAEGYSVSREKKESFPLTVTSAQKNPTAFYLCASSTLSTASGNTIYFGEGSWLTVV.

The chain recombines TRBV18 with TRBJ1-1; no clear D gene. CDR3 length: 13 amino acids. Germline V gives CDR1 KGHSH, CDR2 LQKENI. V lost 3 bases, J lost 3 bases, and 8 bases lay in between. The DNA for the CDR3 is TGTGCCAGCTCACCCGAGTTTGACACTGAAGCTTTCTTT. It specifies CASSPEFDTEAFF.

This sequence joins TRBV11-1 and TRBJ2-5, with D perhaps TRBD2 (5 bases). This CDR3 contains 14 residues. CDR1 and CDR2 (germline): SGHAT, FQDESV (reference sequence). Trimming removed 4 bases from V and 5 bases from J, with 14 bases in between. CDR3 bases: TGTGCCAGCAGCTCCGGCCCCGCGGGCGAGACCCAGTACTTC. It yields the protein CASSSGPAGETQYF.

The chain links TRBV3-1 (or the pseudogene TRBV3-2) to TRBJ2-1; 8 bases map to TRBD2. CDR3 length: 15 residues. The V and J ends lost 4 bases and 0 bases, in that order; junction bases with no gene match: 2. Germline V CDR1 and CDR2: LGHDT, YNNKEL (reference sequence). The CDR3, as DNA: TGTGCCAGCAGCCCGGGGGGGAGCTCCTACAATGAGCAGTTCTTC. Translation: CASSPGGSSYNEQFF.

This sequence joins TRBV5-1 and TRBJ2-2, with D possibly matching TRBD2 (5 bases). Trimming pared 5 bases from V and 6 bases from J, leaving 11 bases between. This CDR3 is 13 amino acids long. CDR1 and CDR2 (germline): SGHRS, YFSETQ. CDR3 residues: CASRSGGSGELFF. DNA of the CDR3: TGCGCCAGCAGGTCCGGCGGGTCCGGGGAGCTGTTTTTT. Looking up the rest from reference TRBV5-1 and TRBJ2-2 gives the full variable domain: KAGVTQTPRYLIKTRGQQVTLSCSPISGHRSVSWYQQTPGQGLQFLFEYFSETQRNKGNFPGRFSGRQFSNSRSEMNVSTLELGDSALYLCASRSGGSGELFFGEGSRLTVL.

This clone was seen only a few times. CDR3 loop: CASSEGKGASGNTIYF. CDR3 bases: TGTGCCAGCAGTGAAGGCAAGGGGGCCTCTGGAAACACCATATATTTT. The chain carries TRBV6-1 and TRBJ1-3; TRBD1 matches 7 bases. CDR3 length: 16 residues. Germline loops: CDR1 MNHNS, CDR2 SASEGT. V gave up 1 base and J gave up 0 bases; unmatched junction bases: 3.

DNA for the CDR3: TGTGCCTGGAGTGTATACGGGGACTATGGCTACACCTTC. Translating gives CAWSVYGDYGYTF. This chain joins TRBV30 and TRBJ1-2, with no clear D. Trimming pared 0 bases from V and 3 bases from J, leaving 8 bases between. The length of the CDR3 is 13 residues. Germline CDR1 is GTSNPN and CDR2 is SVGIG (reference sequence).

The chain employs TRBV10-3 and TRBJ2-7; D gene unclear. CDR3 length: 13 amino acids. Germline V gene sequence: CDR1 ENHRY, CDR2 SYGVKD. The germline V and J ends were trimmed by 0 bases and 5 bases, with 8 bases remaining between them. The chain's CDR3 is CAISESPVDEQYV. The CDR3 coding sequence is TGTGCCATCAGTGAGTCACCAGTGGACGAGCAGTACGTC.

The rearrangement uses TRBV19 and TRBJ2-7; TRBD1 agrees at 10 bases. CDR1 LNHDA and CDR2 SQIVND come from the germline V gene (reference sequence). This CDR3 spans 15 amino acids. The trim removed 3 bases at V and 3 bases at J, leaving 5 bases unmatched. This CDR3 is CASSMGQGPFYEQYF. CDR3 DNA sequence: TGTGCCAGTAGTATGGGACAGGGGCCCTTCTACGAGCAGTACTTC.

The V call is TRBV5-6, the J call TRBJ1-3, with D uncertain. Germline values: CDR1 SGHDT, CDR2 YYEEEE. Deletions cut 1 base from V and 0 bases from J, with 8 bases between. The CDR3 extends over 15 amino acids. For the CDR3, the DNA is TGTGCCAGCAGCTTGCCCCCCGGCTCTGGAAACACCATATATTTT. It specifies CASSLPPGSGNTIYF.

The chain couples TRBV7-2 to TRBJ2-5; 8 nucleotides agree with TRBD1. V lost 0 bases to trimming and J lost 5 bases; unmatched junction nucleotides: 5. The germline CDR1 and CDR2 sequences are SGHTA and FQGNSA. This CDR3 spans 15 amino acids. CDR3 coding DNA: TGTGCCAGCAGCTTAGCGACAGGGGATCGGGAGACCCAGTACTTC. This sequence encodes CASSLATGDRETQYF.

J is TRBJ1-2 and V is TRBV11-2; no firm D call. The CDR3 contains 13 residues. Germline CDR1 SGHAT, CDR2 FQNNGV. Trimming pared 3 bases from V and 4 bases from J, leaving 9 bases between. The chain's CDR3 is CASSLGNTYGYTF. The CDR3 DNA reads TGTGCCAGCAGCTTGGGCAACACCTATGGCTACACCTTC.

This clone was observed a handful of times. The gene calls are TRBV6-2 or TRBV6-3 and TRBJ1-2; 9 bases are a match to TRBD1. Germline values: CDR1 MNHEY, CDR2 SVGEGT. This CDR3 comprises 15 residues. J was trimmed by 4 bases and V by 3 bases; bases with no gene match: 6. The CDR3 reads CASSYGQGTFYGYTF. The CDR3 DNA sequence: TGTGCCAGCAGTTATGGACAGGGGACATTCTATGGCTACACCTTC.

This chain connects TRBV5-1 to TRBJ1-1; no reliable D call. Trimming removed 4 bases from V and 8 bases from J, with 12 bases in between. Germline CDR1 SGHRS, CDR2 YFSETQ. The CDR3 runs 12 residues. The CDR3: CASSAKPYEAFF. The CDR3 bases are TGCGCCAGCAGCGCGAAGCCCTACGAAGCTTTCTTT.

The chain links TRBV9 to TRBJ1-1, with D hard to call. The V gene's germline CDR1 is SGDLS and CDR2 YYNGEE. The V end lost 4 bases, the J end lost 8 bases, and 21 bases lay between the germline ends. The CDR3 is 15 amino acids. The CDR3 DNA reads TGTGCCAGCAGCCCGACCGGGATCTTCTCTGACGAAGCTTTCTTT. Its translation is CASSPTGIFSDEAFF. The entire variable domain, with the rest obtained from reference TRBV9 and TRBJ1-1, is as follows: DSGVTQTPKHLITATGQRVTLRCSPRSGDLSVYWYQQSLDQGLQFLIQYYNGEERAKGNILERFSAQQFPDLHSELNLSSLELGDSALYFCASSPTGIFSDEAFFGQGTRLTVV.

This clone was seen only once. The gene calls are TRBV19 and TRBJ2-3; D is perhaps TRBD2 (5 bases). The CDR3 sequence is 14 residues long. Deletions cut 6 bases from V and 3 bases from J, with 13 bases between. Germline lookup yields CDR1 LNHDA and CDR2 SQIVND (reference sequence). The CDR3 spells CASSSTVATDTQYF. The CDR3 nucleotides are TGTGCCAGTAGCTCGACCGTAGCGACAGATACGCAGTATTTT.

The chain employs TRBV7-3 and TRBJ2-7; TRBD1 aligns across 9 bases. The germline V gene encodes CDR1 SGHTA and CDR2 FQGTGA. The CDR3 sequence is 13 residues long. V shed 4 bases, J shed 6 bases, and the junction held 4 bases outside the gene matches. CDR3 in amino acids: CASSSGQGGEQYF. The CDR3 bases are TGTGCCAGCAGCTCGGGACAGGGCGGCGAGCAGTACTTC.

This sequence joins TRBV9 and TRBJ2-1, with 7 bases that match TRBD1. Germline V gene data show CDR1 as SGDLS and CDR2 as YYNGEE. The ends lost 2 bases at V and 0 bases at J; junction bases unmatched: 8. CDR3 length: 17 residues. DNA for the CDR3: TGTGCCAGCAGCGTTTCCGGGACAGCTCACTCCTACAATGAGCAGTTCTTC. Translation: CASSVSGTAHSYNEQFF.

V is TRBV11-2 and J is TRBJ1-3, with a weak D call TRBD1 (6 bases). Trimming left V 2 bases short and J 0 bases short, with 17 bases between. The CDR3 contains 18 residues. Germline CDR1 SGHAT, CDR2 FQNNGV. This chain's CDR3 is CASSLTVVRDTSGNTIYF. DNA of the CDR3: TGTGCCAGCAGCTTAACGGTTGTGAGGGACACCTCTGGAAACACCATATATTTT. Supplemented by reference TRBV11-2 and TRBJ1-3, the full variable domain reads EAGVAQSPRYKIIEKRQSVAFWCNPISGHATLYWYQQILGQGPKLLIQFQNNGVVDDSQLPKDRFSAERLKGVDSTLKIQPAKLEDSAVYLCASSLTVVRDTSGNTIYFGEGSWLTVV.

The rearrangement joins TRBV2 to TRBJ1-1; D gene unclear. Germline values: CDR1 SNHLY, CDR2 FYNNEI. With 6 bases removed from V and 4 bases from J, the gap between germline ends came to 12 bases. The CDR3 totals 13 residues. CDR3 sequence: CASRSTGSTEAFF. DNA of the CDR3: TGTGCCAGCAGATCCACGGGGAGCACTGAAGCTTTCTTT. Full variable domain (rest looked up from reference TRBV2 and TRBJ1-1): EPEVTQTPSHQVTQMGQEVILRCVPISNHLYFYWYRQILGQKVEFLVSFYNNEISEKSEIFDDQFSVERPDGSNFTLKIRSTKLEDSAMYFCASRSTGSTEAFFGQGTRLTVV.

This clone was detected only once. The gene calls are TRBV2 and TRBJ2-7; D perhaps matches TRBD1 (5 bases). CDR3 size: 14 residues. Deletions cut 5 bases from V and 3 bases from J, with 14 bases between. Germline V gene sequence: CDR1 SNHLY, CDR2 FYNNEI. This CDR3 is CASSTPVTDYEQYV. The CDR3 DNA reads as TGTGCCAGCAGTACCCCCGTGACAGACTACGAGCAGTACGTC.

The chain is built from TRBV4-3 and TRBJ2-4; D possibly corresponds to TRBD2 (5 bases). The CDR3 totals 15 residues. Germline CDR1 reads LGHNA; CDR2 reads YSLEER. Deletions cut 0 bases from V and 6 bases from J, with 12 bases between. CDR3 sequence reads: CASSQELQGRNIQYF. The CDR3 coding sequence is TGCGCCAGCAGCCAAGAACTCCAAGGGAGAAACATTCAGTACTTC.

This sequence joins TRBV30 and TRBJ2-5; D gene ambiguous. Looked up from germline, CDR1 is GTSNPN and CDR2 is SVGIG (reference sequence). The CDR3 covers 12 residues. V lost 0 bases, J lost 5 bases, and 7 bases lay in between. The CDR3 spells CAWSVLWETQYF. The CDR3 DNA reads TGTGCCTGGAGTGTACTTTGGGAGACCCAGTACTTC.

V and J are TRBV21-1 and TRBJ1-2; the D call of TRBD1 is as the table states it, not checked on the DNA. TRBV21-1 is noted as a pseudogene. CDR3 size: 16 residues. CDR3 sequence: CASSKVSGGCGYGYTF. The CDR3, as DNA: TGTGCCAGCAGCAAAGTTTCAGGGGGCTGTGGCTATGGCTACACCTTC.

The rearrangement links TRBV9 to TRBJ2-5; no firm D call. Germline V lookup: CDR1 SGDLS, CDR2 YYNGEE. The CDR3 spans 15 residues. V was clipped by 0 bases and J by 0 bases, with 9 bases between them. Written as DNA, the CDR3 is TGTGCCAGCAGCGTAGGATCAGTCGACCAAGAGACCCAGTACTTC. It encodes CASSVGSVDQETQYF.

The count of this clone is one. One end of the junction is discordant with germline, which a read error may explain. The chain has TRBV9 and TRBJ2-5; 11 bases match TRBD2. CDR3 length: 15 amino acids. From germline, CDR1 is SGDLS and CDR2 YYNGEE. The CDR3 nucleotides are TGTGCCAGCAGTGTAGCGGGGGGGCCGGTAGAGACCCAGTACTTC. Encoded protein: CASSVAGGPVETQYF.

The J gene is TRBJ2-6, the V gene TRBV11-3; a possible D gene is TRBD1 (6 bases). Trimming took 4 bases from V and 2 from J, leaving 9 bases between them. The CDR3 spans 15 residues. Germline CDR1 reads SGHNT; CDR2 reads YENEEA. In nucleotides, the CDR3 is TGTGCCAGCAGCTCTGCAGGGGCTGGGGCCAACGTCCTGACTTTC. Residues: CASSSAGAGANVLTF.